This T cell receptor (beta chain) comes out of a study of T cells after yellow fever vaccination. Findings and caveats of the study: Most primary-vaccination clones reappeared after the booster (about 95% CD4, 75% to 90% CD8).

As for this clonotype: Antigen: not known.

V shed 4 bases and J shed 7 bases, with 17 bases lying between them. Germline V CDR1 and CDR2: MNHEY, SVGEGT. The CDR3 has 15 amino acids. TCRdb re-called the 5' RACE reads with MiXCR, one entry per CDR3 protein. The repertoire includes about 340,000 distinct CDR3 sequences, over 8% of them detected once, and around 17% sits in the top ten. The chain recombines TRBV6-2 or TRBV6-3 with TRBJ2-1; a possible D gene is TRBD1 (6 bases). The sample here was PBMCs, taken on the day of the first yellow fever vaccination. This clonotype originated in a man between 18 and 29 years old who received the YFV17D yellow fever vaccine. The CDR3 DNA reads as TGTGCCAGCAGTTTCCGACAGGTTCCTCCTAATGAGCAGTTCTTC. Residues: CASSFRQVPPNEQFF.